This is a list of T cell receptor beta chains from one sample in a study of Tregs in tolerant kidney transplant recipients. The protocol was immunoSEQ multiplex PCR, while the TCRdb copy is restricted to in-frame clones and leaves out a portion. This table has about 94,000 clones, 80% to 95% appearing once. Sequenced here: CD4+ T cells from blood, sampled before the transplant. These receptors were taken from a human donor who received a combined kidney and bone marrow transplant. The CDR3 runs from the conserved cysteine through the conserved F or W. The D gene is left open where the match is weak. For some rows the clone size is stated as once, few or many, or as a class when expanded; others skip it.

TRBV7-9	TRBJ2-7	-	TRBD1	TGTGCCAGCAGCTTACGCGATGACAGGGGGGGCGAGCAGTACTTC	CASSLRDDRGGEQYF
TRBV28	TRBJ1-2	-	TRBD1	TGTGCCAGCACCCAGGGACAGGGGTTTCTCTATGGCTACACCTTC	CASTQGQGFLYGYTF
TRBV6-5	TRBJ2-2	once	-	TGTGCCAGCAGTTACGTACAGGGTTACGGGGAGCTGTTTTTT	CASSYVQGYGELFF
TRBV30	TRBJ1-2	-	TRBD1	TGTGCCTGGAGTGTGGACAGGTACTATGGCTACACCTTC	CAWSVDRYYGYTF
TRBV21-1	TRBJ2-3	-	-	TGTGCCAGCGCCAATGGGGGGGATACGCAGTATTTT	CASANGGDTQYF
TRBV5-4	TRBJ2-7	-	-	TGTGCCAGCGCCCCCATGTTCGGGGAGCAGTACTTC	CASAPMFGEQYF
TRBV11-3	TRBJ2-1	-	TRBD2	TGTGCCAGCCGGAGCGGGAGCTCCTACAATGAGCAGTTCTTC	CASRSGSSYNEQFF
TRBV30	TRBJ2-3	-	TRBD2	TGTGCCTGGAGTGTACGGCGCGGGAGCTCAGATACGCAGTATTTT	CAWSVRRGSSDTQYF
TRBV29-1	TRBJ1-2	-	TRBD1	TGCAGCGCCGGACAGGGGAGTCTCTTTAACTATGGCTACACCTTC	CSAGQGSLFNYGYTF
TRBV4-2	TRBJ1-2	-	-	TGTGCCAGCAGCCAAGATTCTCCCCCCCTAGCTAACTATGGCTACACCTTC	CASSQDSPPLANYGYTF
TRBV15	TRBJ1-5	-	-	TGTGCCACCAGCAGAGGGTTCATTTCTCAGAAGAGCAATCAGCCCCAGCATTTT	CATSRGFISQKSNQPQHF
TRBV5-1	TRBJ2-3	-	TRBD2	TGCGCCAGCAGCAAGAGGACTAGCGGGGGAGCAGATACGCAGTATTTT	CASSKRTSGGADTQYF